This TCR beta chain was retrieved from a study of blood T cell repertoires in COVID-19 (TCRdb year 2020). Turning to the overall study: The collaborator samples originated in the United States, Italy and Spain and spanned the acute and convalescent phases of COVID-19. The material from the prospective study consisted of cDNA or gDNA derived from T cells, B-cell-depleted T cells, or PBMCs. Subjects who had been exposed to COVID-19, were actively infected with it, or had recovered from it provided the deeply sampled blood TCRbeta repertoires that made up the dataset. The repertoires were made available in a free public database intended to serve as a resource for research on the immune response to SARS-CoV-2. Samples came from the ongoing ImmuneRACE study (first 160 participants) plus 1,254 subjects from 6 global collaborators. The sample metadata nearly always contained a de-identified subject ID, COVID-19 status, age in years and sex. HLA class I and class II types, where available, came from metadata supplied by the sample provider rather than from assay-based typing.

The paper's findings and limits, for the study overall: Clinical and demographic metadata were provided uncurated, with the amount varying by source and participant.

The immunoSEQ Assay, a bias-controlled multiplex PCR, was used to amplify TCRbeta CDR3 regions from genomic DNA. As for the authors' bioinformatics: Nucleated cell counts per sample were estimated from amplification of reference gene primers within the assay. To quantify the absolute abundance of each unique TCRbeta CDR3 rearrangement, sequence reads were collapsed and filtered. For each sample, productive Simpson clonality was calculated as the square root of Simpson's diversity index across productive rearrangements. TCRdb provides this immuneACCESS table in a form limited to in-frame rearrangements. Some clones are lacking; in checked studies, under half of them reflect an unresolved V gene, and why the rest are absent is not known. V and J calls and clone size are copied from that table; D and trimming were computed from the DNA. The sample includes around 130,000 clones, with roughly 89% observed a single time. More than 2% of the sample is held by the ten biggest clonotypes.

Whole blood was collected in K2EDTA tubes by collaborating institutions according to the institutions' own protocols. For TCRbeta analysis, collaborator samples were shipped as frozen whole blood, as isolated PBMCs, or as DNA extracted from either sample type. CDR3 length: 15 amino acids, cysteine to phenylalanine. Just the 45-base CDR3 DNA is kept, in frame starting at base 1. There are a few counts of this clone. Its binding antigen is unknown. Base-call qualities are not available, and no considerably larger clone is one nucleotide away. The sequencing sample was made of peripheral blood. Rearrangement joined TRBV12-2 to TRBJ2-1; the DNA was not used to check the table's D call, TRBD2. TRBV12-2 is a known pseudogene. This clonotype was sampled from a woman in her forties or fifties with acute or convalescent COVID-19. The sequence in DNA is TGTGCAAGTCGCCAGCTCGGGGGGCGCTACAATGAGCAGTTCTTC. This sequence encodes CASRQLGGRYNEQFF.